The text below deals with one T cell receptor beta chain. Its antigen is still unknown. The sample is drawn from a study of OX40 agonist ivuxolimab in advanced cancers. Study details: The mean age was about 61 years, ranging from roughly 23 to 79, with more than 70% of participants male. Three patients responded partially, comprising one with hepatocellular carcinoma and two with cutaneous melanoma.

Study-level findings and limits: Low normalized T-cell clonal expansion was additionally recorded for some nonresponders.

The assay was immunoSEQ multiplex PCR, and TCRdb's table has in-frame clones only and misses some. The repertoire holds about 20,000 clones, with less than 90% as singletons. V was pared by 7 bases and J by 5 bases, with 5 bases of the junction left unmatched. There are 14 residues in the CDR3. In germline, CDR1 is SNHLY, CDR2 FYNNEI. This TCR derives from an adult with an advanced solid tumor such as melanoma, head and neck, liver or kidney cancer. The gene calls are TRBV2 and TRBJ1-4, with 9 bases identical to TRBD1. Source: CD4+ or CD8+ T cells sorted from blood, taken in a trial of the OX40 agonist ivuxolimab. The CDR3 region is CASTGQGRNEKLFF. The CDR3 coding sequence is TGTGCCAGCACCGGACAGGGGCGGAATGAAAAACTGTTTTTT.